Shown below are 22 T cell receptor beta chains from a single sample sequenced in a study of cytomegalovirus exposure and HLA in healthy donors. PCR involved 60 Vbeta and 13 Jbeta primers. The repertoire was sequenced with immunoSEQ multiplex PCR; TCRdb's copy has only in-frame clones and lacks some. The sample holds roughly 190,000 clones. Sequencing input: PBMCs. The receptors stem from a woman under 30 in good health and CMV-seropositive.

This chain links TRBV9 with TRBJ2-5; D call uncertain. The CDR3 sequence is 14 residues long. V lost 3 bases, J lost 7 bases, and 16 bases lay in between. The germline CDR1 and CDR2 sequences are SGDLS and YYNGEE. CDR3 residues: CASSATTSAATQYF. CDR3 nucleotide sequence: TGTGCCAGCAGCGCCACGACTTCCGCGGCGACCCAGTACTTC.

The chain combines TRBV30 with TRBJ1-2; D unclear. V lost 6 bases and J lost 5, with 10 bases in between. CDR1 is GTSNPN, CDR2 SVGIG, per germline (reference sequence). This CDR3 region has 11 residues. CDR3 sequence (DNA): TGTGCCTGCTCGACGGGGTATGGCTACACCTTC. It translates to CACSTGYGYTF.

The chain employs TRBV11-2 and TRBJ2-7, with 7 bases aligning to TRBD2. This CDR3 comprises 14 residues. Per germline, CDR1 SGHAT and CDR2 FQNNGV. Trimming took 5 bases from V and 1 from J; bases not matched to a gene: 5. The CDR3 is CASSVYSGSYEQYF. The DNA for the CDR3 is TGTGCCAGCAGCGTGTATAGCGGGTCCTACGAGCAGTACTTC.

V is TRBV21-1 and J is TRBJ2-4; TRBD2 is taken as the D call from the table, unchecked against the DNA. TRBV21-1 is a pseudogene locus. The CDR3 sequence is 20 residues long. The CDR3 DNA is TGTGCCAGCAGCAAAGCGTTATGGGAGGGACGGCCTCTAGCCAAAAACATTCAGTACTTC. Translation: CASSKALWEGRPLAKNIQYF.

V gene TRBV18 combines with J gene TRBJ2-2; 8 nucleotides line up with TRBD1. CDR3 length: 16 residues. Germline V gene sequence: CDR1 KGHSH, CDR2 LQKENI. The junction had 4 bases not matched to a gene; V was cut back by 3 bases and J by 1 base. The CDR3 DNA reads TGTGCCAGCTCACCGCCGGGACAGGTGAACACCGGGGAGCTGTTTTTT. As protein: CASSPPGQVNTGELFF.

The V gene is TRBV5-1, the J gene TRBJ1-3, with TRBD1 as a possible D gene (6 bases). This CDR3 is built from 16 residues. In germline, CDR1 is SGHRS, CDR2 YFSETQ. V lost 5 bases and J lost 1, with 16 bases in between. The CDR3 is CASSPATGLSGNTIYF. CDR3 DNA: TGCGCCAGCAGTCCGGCGACAGGCCTGTCTGGAAACACCATATATTTT.

With respect to this clone: An end of the junction differs from the germline gene, which may be a read error. The V gene is TRBV12-5, the J gene TRBJ1-2; D not resolved. Germline values: CDR1 LGHNT, CDR2 FRNRAP. There are 12 residues in the CDR3. The CDR3 sequence is CASGLDGYGYTF. For the CDR3, the DNA is TGTGCTAGTGGCTTGGACGGCTATGGCTACACCTTC.

This chain connects TRBV5-5 to TRBJ2-7; tentatively, D is TRBD1 (6 bases). CDR3 length equals 12 residues. V lost 6 bases and J lost 3, with 10 bases in between. CDR1 is SGHKS, CDR2 YYEKEE, per germline (reference sequence). The CDR3 sequence: CASTRGFYEQYF. The CDR3 DNA is TGTGCCAGCACCAGGGGATTCTACGAGCAGTACTTC. The full variable domain, in which reference TRBV5-5 and TRBJ2-7 provide the parts outside the CDR3, is DAGVTQSPTHLIKTRGQQVTLRCSPISGHKSVSWYQQVLGQGPQFIFQYYEKEERGRGNFPDRFSARQFPNYSSELNVNALLLGDSALYLCASTRGFYEQYFGPGTRLTVT.

This chain links TRBV29-1 with TRBJ1-1; a possible D gene is TRBD1 (5 bases). In germline, CDR1 is SQVTM, CDR2 ANQGSEA. This CDR3 has 13 residues. The V gene lost 7 bases and the J gene lost 0 bases, with 12 bases spanning the gap. Here the CDR3 reads CSEEGHLNTEAFF. In nucleotides, the CDR3 is TGCAGCGAGGAAGGACATCTGAACACTGAAGCTTTCTTT.

V and J are TRBV5-1 and TRBJ1-1, with 8 bases that match TRBD1. In germline, CDR1 is SGHRS, CDR2 YFSETQ. CDR3 size: 14 residues. V was clipped by 4 bases and J by 0 bases; unmatched bases: 2. CDR3 sequence (DNA): TGCGCCAGCAGCCCGACAGGGGTGAACACTGAAGCTTTCTTT. This codes for CASSPTGVNTEAFF.

The chain couples TRBV5-1 to TRBJ2-2; 7 positions agree with TRBD2. CDR3 size: 15 residues. J was trimmed by 6 bases and V by 6 bases; bases with no gene match: 11. CDR1 is SGHRS and CDR2 is YFSETQ in the germline V gene. The CDR3 loop reads CASTFSGTTSGELFF. The CDR3 nucleotides read TGCGCCAGCACCTTTTCTGGGACTACGTCCGGGGAGCTGTTTTTT.

The chain uses TRBV29-1 and TRBJ2-5, with D possibly being TRBD1 (6 bases). V was cut by 3 bases and J by 5 bases, with 10 bases left in between. The CDR3 is made up of 12 amino acids. Germline-derived CDR1 and CDR2 are SQVTM and ANQGSEA. DNA for the CDR3: TGCAGCGTTGAGAGGGGGTGGGAGACCCAGTACTTC. Translation: CSVERGWETQYF.

The J gene is TRBJ1-2, the V gene TRBV6-1, with D unclear. Per germline, CDR1 MNHNS and CDR2 SASEGT. Trimming took off 4 bases at V and 8 bases at J, with 20 bases between the two ends. CDR3 length equals 15 residues. In DNA form, the CDR3 reads TGTGCCAGCAGTGCCGAATACAGAGCTTCCGGAGGCTACACCTTC. Protein: CASSAEYRASGGYTF.

The J gene is TRBJ2-7, the V gene TRBV11-3; the D gene is possibly TRBD1 (5 bases). CDR1 is SGHNT and CDR2 is YENEEA in the germline V gene. The CDR3 totals 15 residues. The V gene lost 7 bases and the J gene lost 5 bases, with 21 bases spanning the gap. The CDR3 DNA is TGTGCCAGCAACTCCATCGCGCAGGGTACCCACGAGCAGTACTTC. This translates into CASNSIAQGTHEQYF.

The V gene is TRBV2, the J gene TRBJ1-2; possible D gene TRBD1, 5 bases. The V and J ends lost 8 bases and 4 bases respectively, with 14 bases between them. Germline V gene lookup returns CDR1 SNHLY and CDR2 FYNNEI. The CDR3 contains 13 residues. Here the CDR3 reads CASRTRASYGYTF. The CDR3 DNA sequence: TGTGCCAGCCGAACCAGGGCCTCCTATGGCTACACCTTC.

CDR3 amino acids: CASSLPTPGQGNEQYF. Written as DNA, the CDR3 is TGTGCCAGCAGCTTGCCTACACCGGGACAGGGGAACGAGCAGTACTTC. The gene calls are TRBV5-6 and TRBJ2-7, with 10 positions matching TRBD1. Germline V CDR1 and CDR2: SGHDT, YYEEEE. This CDR3 contains 16 residues. The V and J ends lost 1 base and 5 bases, in that order; junction bases with no gene match: 9.

V gene TRBV7-9 combines with J gene TRBJ1-1; 9 bases agree with TRBD1. J lost 11 bases, V lost 1 base, and 11 bases had no gene match. This CDR3 has 15 amino acids. Germline CDR1 is SEHNR and CDR2 is FQNEAQ (reference sequence). This CDR3 reads CASSLDRDRESCAFF. For the CDR3, the DNA is TGTGCCAGCAGCTTAGACCGGGACAGGGAATCGTGCGCTTTCTTT.

This chain joins TRBV9 and TRBJ1-2; D remains ambiguous. Between the trimmed V and J ends, which lost 4 bases and 1 base, there was a span of 17 bases. Per germline, CDR1 SGDLS and CDR2 YYNGEE. The length of the CDR3 is 16 residues. CDR3 in amino acids: CASSLGVEGGNYGYTF. The DNA for the CDR3 is TGTGCCAGCAGCCTCGGAGTTGAGGGAGGTAACTATGGCTACACCTTC.

The rearrangement links TRBV6-1 to TRBJ1-2, with 9 positions matching TRBD1. V lost 9 bases to trimming and J lost 5 bases; unmatched junction nucleotides: 7. Germline CDR1 reads MNHNS; CDR2 reads SASEGT. This CDR3 spans 13 amino acids. The CDR3 loop reads CARVGTGSYGYTF. The CDR3 nucleotides are TGTGCCAGGGTCGGGACAGGGTCTTATGGCTACACCTTC.

The rearrangement joins TRBV6-5 to TRBJ2-7, with D perhaps TRBD1 (5 bases). Trimming took off 2 bases at V and 2 bases at J, with 10 bases between the two ends. This CDR3 comprises 14 residues. Germline CDR1 reads MNHEY; CDR2 reads SVGAGI. The CDR3 loop is CASSYKTGPYEQYF. CDR3 nucleotide sequence: TGTGCCAGCAGTTACAAAACAGGACCCTACGAGCAGTACTTC.

The chain has TRBV5-1 and TRBJ2-7; TRBD1 matches 8 bases. This CDR3 region has 13 residues. The germline V gene encodes CDR1 SGHRS and CDR2 YFSETQ. Germline trimming cut 3 bases from V and 5 bases from J; bases unmatched to any gene: 4. CDR3 DNA: TGCGCCAGCAGCTCTCACAGGGGGGACGAGCAGTACTTC. Protein: CASSSHRGDEQYF.

The chain carries TRBV5-5 and TRBJ2-1, with D tentatively TRBD2 (6 bases). Between the trimmed V and J ends, which lost 6 bases and 1 base, there was a span of 14 bases. The germline V gene has CDR1 SGHKS and CDR2 YYEKEE (reference sequence). The CDR3 has 15 residues. In nucleotides, the CDR3 is TGTGCCAGCACCCTCCCGGGAGAATCCTACAATGAGCAGTTCTTC. Its translation is CASTLPGESYNEQFF.